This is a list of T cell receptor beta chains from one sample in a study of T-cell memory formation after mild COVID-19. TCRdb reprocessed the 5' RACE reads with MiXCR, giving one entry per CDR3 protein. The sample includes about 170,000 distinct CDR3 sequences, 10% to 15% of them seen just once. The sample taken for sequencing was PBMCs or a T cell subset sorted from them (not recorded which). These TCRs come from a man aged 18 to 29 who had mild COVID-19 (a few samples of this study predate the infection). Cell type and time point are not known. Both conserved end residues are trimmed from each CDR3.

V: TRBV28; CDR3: ASTGLAKNIQY
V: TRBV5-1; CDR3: ASSFSSPLDTQY
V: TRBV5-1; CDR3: ASSLAAASTDTQY
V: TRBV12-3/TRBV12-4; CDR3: ASSLMFNEKLF
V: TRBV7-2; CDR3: ASSQIPNTGELF
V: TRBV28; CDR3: ASSTGGAENTEAF
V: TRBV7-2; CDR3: ASSPRLDADTQY
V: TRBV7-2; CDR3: ASSLGRGLAMGTQY
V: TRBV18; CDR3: ASSPVQDNSPLH
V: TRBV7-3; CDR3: ASSLTTNSYNEQF
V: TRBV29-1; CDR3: SVGQGSYGYT
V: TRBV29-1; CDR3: SYRTLLTEAF
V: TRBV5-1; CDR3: ASSRQGSVGETQY
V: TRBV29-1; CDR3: SVRTGISNQPQH
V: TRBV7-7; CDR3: ASSLEASGGSEQF
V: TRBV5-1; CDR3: ASSLAGPNNSPLH
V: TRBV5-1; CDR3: ASSRNSGAGSGELF
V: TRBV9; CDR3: ASSVAKGTGANVLT
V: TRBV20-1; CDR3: SALRTPHATDTQY
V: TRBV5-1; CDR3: ASSLDFGYT
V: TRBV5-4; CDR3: ASSSSGGAPSETQY
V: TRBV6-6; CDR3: ASRTRLGQEQF
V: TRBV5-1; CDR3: ASRRQGETGELF
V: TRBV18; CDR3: ASSPSNRNEQF
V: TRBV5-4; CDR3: ASSLGRAQETQY
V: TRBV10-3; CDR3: AISESWGRSTDTQY
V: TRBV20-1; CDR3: SARDLEPTGELF
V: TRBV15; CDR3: ATSRTDYHNEQF